Sequencing of this T cell receptor beta chain was carried out in a study of control samples from healthy donors and cancer patients (dated by TCRdb to 2020 to 2022). Concerning this clone itself: The antigen it binds to is not known. No clone much larger than this one lies a single base away; base qualities are absent.

The library relied on the immunoSEQ multiplex PCR assay. TCRdb took over this immuneACCESS table, retaining in-frame rearrangements with V and J assigned. Such tables are incomplete; in checked studies, under half of the missing clones stem from an unresolved V gene, and the remainder is unexplained. The sample contains about 250,000 clones, over 75% of them found a single time. The top ten clones comprise approximately 12% of the sample. Counted from cysteine to phenylalanine, this CDR3 has 15 amino acids. Only the CDR3 region is kept as DNA, spanning 45 bases read in frame from base 1. The germline V gene (reference sequence) specifies SEHNR as CDR1 and FQNEAQ as CDR2. The V end gives up 10 bases and the J end 6 bases, leaving 11 bases in the junction not matched to a gene.

The chain is made from TRBV7-9 and TRBJ2-2, and 10 bases in between align with TRBD2. Sequenced material: PBMCs. The clonotype comes from a woman aged 55-70 years with lung cancer. The DNA sequence is given as TGTGCCAAGGGGGCTAGCGGGAGTCAGGCCGGGGAGCTGTTTTTT. Translated, it reads CAKGASGSQAGELFF.